This T cell receptor beta chain was captured in a study of blood T cell repertoires in COVID-19. Source study methods: It was from reference gene primer amplification that nucleated cell counts were estimated. Data came from immunoSEQ multiplex PCR; TCRdb stores just in-frame clones and leaves some out. That table gives V, J and clone size, and the DNA gave D and trimming. The sample shows about 40,000 clones, about 80% of them seen only once. The germline gives CDR1 SGHTA, CDR2 FQGNSA. This CDR3 is built from 12 residues. V lost 5 bases and J lost 7, with 6 bases in between. The gene calls are TRBV7-2 and TRBJ1-6, with D unresolved. This clonotype was obtained from a woman in her fifties or sixties with acute or convalescent COVID-19. Specimen: peripheral blood. The CDR3 coding sequence is TGTGCCAGCAGCGACGGGAATTCACCCCTCCACTTT. This gives the protein CASSDGNSPLHF.